This TCR beta chain was found in a study of human T cells and chemical hapten exposure. Whole-study context: Per-sample variation in TCR yield stemmed mainly from small pooled library volume differences. General observations from the study: The donors suffered from alopecia, so their immune response may not match that of healthy people.

In this sample, this clonotype turned up many times. Its antigen is unidentified. Time point specified: patch test 3, about 24 weeks after DPC sensitization. Described treatment: therapeutic diphenylcyclopropenone sensitization with weekly scalp DPC. Patches went on only after blood had been drawn each time. TCRdb analysed the RACE reads with MiXCR anew, one entry per CDR3 protein. The repertoire includes some 90,000 distinct CDR3 sequences, approximately 11% of them detected once, and around 1% sits in the top ten. The J segment lost 2 bases and the V segment lost 6 bases, leaving 5 bases of the junction unmatched. The V gene's germline CDR1 is LGHDT and CDR2 YNNKEL (reference sequence). This CDR3 has 16 amino acids.

This chain uses TRBV3-1 with TRBJ2-6; 9 positions match TRBD1. This TCR derives from a young woman with alopecia areata. Some clones in this sample may be carry-over from other donors' samples. The sample in question was whole blood, obtained in connection with sensitization to the hapten diphenylcyclopropenone (DPC). The CDR3 is CASRQGADAGANVLTF. For the CDR3, the DNA is TGTGCCAGCAGACAGGGGGCAGACGCTGGGGCCAACGTCCTGACTTTC.